This T cell receptor beta chain appears in the sequencing data of a study of T cells after yellow fever vaccination (dated 2019 in TCRdb). A note on the overall study: The SMART-Seq v4 Ultra Low Input RNA kit was used to prepare libraries from fractions with low cell numbers. To follow T-cell clones before and after both primary and booster YFV17D yellow fever vaccination, bulk TCR alpha and beta repertoires underwent longitudinal sequencing. Two healthy male donors made up the cohort, one aged 18 to 29 years and the other aged 30 to 40 years. Blood samples were taken at several timepoints before and after primary and secondary immunization, and bulk PBMC replicates and cell subsets were isolated. Broader findings and caveats from the paper: A small fraction of clonotypes appeared in both the CD4 and CD8 compartments, likely as a result of convergent recombination. After the booster, most clones that had expanded after primary vaccination were detected again (approximately 95% of CD4 and 88% of CD8), suggesting broad maintenance of memory. The secondary T-cell response was found to be weaker but faster than the primary response, with a peak reached on day 5 rather than on day 15. The study included only two donors, which limits how far the findings can be generalized. FACS-sorted repertoires could contain abundant contaminating clonotypes from the bulk population, so computational filtering was required.

The sample's treatment or condition label is to be understood as: live attenuated yellow fever vaccine strain. Two biological replicates of bulk PBMCs were collected at each blood-draw timepoint. PBMCs were isolated from peripheral blood using a standard Ficoll-Paque protocol. RNA was extracted with TriZol from bulk PBMCs, CD4 and CD8 fractions, and dextramer-positive and dextramer-negative fractions. The instrument given in TCRdb is Illumina NovaSeq 6000. Synthesis of TCR cDNA relied on 5'RACE template switching, a step that introduced a universal primer site along with unique molecular identifiers. Priming of cDNA synthesis was performed from both the TCR alpha and TCR beta constant segments. Libraries were amplified in two PCR steps, with sample barcodes and sequencing adapters added in the second step. Libraries were sequenced on Illumina HiSeq 2500 (2x100 bp) or NovaSeq (2x150 bp). The source study handled its data this way. Demultiplexing of reads and collapsing into UMI consensus sequences were performed with MIGEC, and V(D)J alignment was carried out with MiXCR. Using edgeR on replicate PBMC samples, clonotypes were called vaccine-responding if FDR was below 0.01 and the log2 fold change was above 5 up to day 15. Each bulk clonotype was labeled CD4 or CD8 based on which sequenced repertoire, CD4 or CD8, contained the clonotype at higher abundance. TCRdb handled the public reads itself, with Q25 trimming in fastp and clone calling in MiXCR, and kept productive beta chains. Rows merge per CDR3 protein into single entries with the most common DNA and genes. The V and J calls follow TCRdb's processing rather than the paper's. The sample contains about 340,000 distinct CDR3 sequences, 4% of them found a single time. Jointly, the top ten make up more than 20% of the sample.

The cysteine opens and the phenylalanine closes a CDR3 of 16 amino acids. Of all the DNA, just the CDR3 is kept, 48 bases in frame from base 1. This clonotype appeared a few times. Its specific antigen is unknown. It has no much larger one-base neighbor in the sample; base qualities were not kept. The rearrangement combines TRBV21-1 with TRBJ1-2. TRBV21-1 is a recognized pseudogene. The sequence came from a man between 18 and 35 years old who received the YFV17D yellow fever vaccine. The sequences come from PBMCs, collected 5 days after the yellow fever booster vaccination. DNA sequence: TGTGCCAGCAGCAAACTCGGATGGACGGAAACCTATGGCTACACCTTC. Its coded protein is CASSKLGWTETYGYTF.